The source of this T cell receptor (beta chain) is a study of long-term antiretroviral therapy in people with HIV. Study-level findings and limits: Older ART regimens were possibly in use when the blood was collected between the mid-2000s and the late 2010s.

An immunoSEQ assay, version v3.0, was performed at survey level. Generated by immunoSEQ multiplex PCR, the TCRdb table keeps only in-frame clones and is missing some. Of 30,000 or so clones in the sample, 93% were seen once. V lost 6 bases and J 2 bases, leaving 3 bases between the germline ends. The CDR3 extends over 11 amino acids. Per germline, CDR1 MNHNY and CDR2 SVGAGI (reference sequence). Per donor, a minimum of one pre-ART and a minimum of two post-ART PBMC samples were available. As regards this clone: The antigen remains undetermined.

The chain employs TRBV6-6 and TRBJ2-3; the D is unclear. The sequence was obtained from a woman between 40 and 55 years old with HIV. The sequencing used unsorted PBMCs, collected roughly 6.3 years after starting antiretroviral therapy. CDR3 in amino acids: CASRDTDTQYF. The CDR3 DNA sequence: TGTGCCAGCAGAGACACAGATACGCAGTATTTT.